This T cell receptor (beta chain) was found in a study of T cells in Graves' hyperthyroidism and ophthalmopathy. General study points: Ophthalmopathy was identified by the model a median around 5.9 months ahead of onset.

From RNA transcripts, TCR beta CDR3 regions were amplified. A first-round RT-PCR of the TCR CDR3 used the HTBI primer set. Using its own MiXCR run on the multiplex PCR reads, TCRdb lists one record per CDR3 protein. The sample contains under 300,000 distinct CDR3 sequences, roughly 22% of which appear only once. Ophthalmopathy patients had moderate-to-severe active disease, CAS ≥3, NOSPECS ≥4, and disease duration under 3 months. Fresh peripheral blood, approximately 10 ml, yielded the PBMCs. The CDR3 is 15 amino acids. The ends were cut back, 3 bases at V and 5 bases at J, with 17 bases in the middle. Germline CDR1 is MNHNS and CDR2 is SASEGT. In regard to this clonotype: What it recognizes is unknown.

Sequenced material: blood. The rearrangement uses TRBV6-1 and TRBJ2-7, with D perhaps TRBD1 (6 bases). This sequence originates from a man aged 25-45 years with Graves' ophthalmopathy. The CDR3 DNA is TGTGCCAGCAGTGACCGCCGGGACAATATCAACGAGCAGTACTTC. Encoded protein: CASSDRRDNINEQYF.